One sample yielded the 21 T cell receptor beta chains listed below, sequenced in a study of Tregs in tolerant kidney transplant recipients. Sequenced by immunoSEQ multiplex PCR; TCRdb stores in-frame clones only, minus some. The repertoire includes some 90,000 clones, roughly nine tenths of them detected once, and roughly 5% sits in the top ten. The sequencing sample was made of CD8+ T cells from blood. All receptors derive from a human donor in good health.

V usage is TRBV2 and J usage is TRBJ1-4, with 11 bases fitting TRBD1. V lost 4 bases to trimming and J lost 0 bases; unmatched junction nucleotides: 4. CDR1 and CDR2 (germline): SNHLY, FYNNEI. This CDR3 comprises 17 residues. The CDR3: CASSVGQGETTNEKLFF. The CDR3 DNA sequence: TGTGCCAGCAGTGTGGGACAGGGGGAGACAACTAATGAAAAACTGTTTTTT.

The rearrangement uses TRBV15 and TRBJ2-3; 7 nucleotides align to TRBD1. Trimming removed 1 base from V and 1 base from J; junction bases left unmatched: 5. CDR1 LNHNV and CDR2 YYDKDF come from the germline V gene (reference sequence). The CDR3 runs 16 residues. Here the CDR3 reads CATSRGPGQRTDTQYF. In DNA form, the CDR3 reads TGTGCCACCAGCAGAGGACCGGGACAGCGCACAGATACGCAGTATTTT.

The rearrangement links TRBV4-1 to TRBJ2-7; D may match TRBD1 or TRBD2 (5 bases each). V dropped 1 base and J dropped 2 bases, with 9 bases sitting between them. Per the germline V gene, CDR1 is MGHRA and CDR2 is YSYEKL. The CDR3 length is 14 residues. The CDR3 sequence: CASSQVGTTYEQYF. CDR3 coding DNA: TGCGCCAGCAGCCAAGTAGGGACCACCTACGAGCAGTACTTC.

The V and J genes are TRBV27 and TRBJ1-2, with D uncertain. Trimming shortened V by 3 bases and J by 1 base, and 6 bases separated the two germline ends. Germline assignment: CDR1 MNHEY and CDR2 SMNVEV (reference sequence). The CDR3 contains 13 residues. The CDR3 DNA is TGTGCCAGCAGTTTCGGGAGTAACTATGGCTACACCTTC. Encoded protein: CASSFGSNYGYTF.

The chain has TRBV6-5 and TRBJ2-7; D is possibly TRBD1 (6 bases). V was clipped by 7 bases and J by 6 bases, with 13 bases between them. The CDR3 is 12 amino acids. Germline CDR1 is MNHEY and CDR2 is SVGAGI. The DNA for the CDR3 is TGTGCCAGCAACCTTGGACAGCTCGAGCAGTACTTC. The encoded protein is CASNLGQLEQYF.

This clone was observed a handful of times. The rearrangement joins TRBV6-5 to TRBJ2-2; D uncertain. This CDR3 region has 15 residues. The V gene lost 1 base and the J gene lost 1 base, with 7 bases spanning the gap. Germline lookup yields CDR1 MNHEY and CDR2 SVGAGI. Here the CDR3 reads CASSYFPVNTGELFF. Here the CDR3 DNA reads TGTGCCAGCAGTTACTTTCCAGTGAACACCGGGGAGCTGTTTTTT.

The chain has TRBV5-1 and TRBJ2-1; a weak D match, TRBD2 (5 bases). Per germline, CDR1 SGHRS and CDR2 YFSETQ. Trimming pared 7 bases from V and 3 bases from J, leaving 11 bases between. The CDR3 spans 13 residues. This CDR3 reads CASRFEGYNEQFF. The CDR3 DNA sequence: TGCGCCAGCCGTTTCGAGGGCTACAATGAGCAGTTCTTC.

The chain uses TRBV4-1 and TRBJ2-7; 7 nucleotides line up with TRBD1. The CDR3 spans 16 residues. Looked up from germline, CDR1 is MGHRA and CDR2 is YSYEKL. J lost 3 bases, V lost 0 bases, and 8 bases had no gene match. DNA of the CDR3: TGCGCCAGCAGCCAAGAGGCGGCAGGGGGTATCTACGAGCAGTACTTC. This codes for CASSQEAAGGIYEQYF.

V and J are TRBV10-1 and TRBJ1-1, with 9 bases aligning to TRBD1. Germline V gene sequence: CDR1 WNHNN, CDR2 SYGVQD (reference sequence). V shed 1 base and J 6 bases; nucleotides not matched to a gene: 3. This CDR3 contains 14 residues. The CDR3 coding sequence is TGCGCCAGCAGTGAGTGGGGACAGGGTGCTGAAGCTTTCTTT. It specifies CASSEWGQGAEAFF.

The V and J genes are TRBV6-5 and TRBJ2-7, with D possibly matching TRBD2 (6 bases). The germline gives CDR1 MNHEY, CDR2 SVGAGI. The V and J ends lost 0 bases and 2 bases respectively, with 8 bases between them. This CDR3 has 14 amino acids. The CDR3 bases are TGTGCCAGCAGTTACTCGGAGGGGACCTACGAGCAGTACTTC. Residues: CASSYSEGTYEQYF.

The rearrangement links TRBV10-1 to TRBJ2-3, with unresolved D. The germline V gene encodes CDR1 WNHNN and CDR2 SYGVQD (reference sequence). Trimming took 3 bases from V and 4 from J, leaving 8 bases between them. This CDR3 is 13 amino acids long. The CDR3, as DNA: TGCGCCAGCAGTGAAGCGAACTCAGATACGCAGTATTTT. It yields the protein CASSEANSDTQYF.

This CDR3 reads CASSIVREYTDTQYF. CDR3 nucleotide sequence: TGTGCCAGTAGTATAGTGCGGGAGTATACAGATACGCAGTATTTT. The V gene is TRBV19, the J gene TRBJ2-3, with 7 bases aligning to TRBD2. Germline V lookup: CDR1 LNHDA, CDR2 SQIVND (reference sequence). V lost 1 base and J lost 3; bases outside the gene matches: 4. CDR3 length: 15 amino acids.

The chain has TRBV7-3 and TRBJ1-2; the D is unclear. This CDR3 is built from 15 residues. V lost 5 bases and J 8 bases, leaving 21 bases between the germline ends. The germline V gene encodes CDR1 SGHTA and CDR2 FQGTGA. This chain's CDR3 is CASSPFLGTNAGYTF. Written as DNA, the CDR3 is TGTGCCAGCAGCCCCTTTTTGGGTACCAACGCGGGCTACACCTTC.

The V and J genes are TRBV7-6 and TRBJ1-5, with D hard to call. The CDR3 has 18 residues. Germline V gene sequence: CDR1 SGHVS, CDR2 FNYEAQ. Trimming shortened V by 0 bases and J by 2 bases, and 17 bases separated the two germline ends. The CDR3 reads CASSLAADALEGNQPQHF. CDR3 DNA sequence: TGTGCCAGCAGCTTAGCGGCAGACGCCCTTGAGGGCAATCAGCCCCAGCATTTT. Based on the CDR3 plus reference TRBV7-6 and TRBJ1-5, the full variable domain is GAGVSQSPRYKVTKRGQDVALRCDPISGHVSLYWYRQALGQGPEFLTYFNYEAQQDKSGLPNDRFSAERPEGSISTLTIQRTEQRDSAMYRCASSLAADALEGNQPQHFGDGTRLSIL.

This rearrangement joins TRBV28 to TRBJ2-7; unclear D gene. There are 16 residues in the CDR3. Trimming stripped 5 bases from V and 2 bases from J, with 19 bases between. Germline V gives CDR1 MDHEN, CDR2 SYDVKM. Here the CDR3 DNA reads TGTGCCAGCAGTACCGGAAGACTGCGGTTCCCCTACGAGCAGTACTTC. It translates to CASSTGRLRFPYEQYF.

The chain links TRBV29-1 to TRBJ2-2; D uncertain. The CDR3 runs to 13 residues. From germline, CDR1 is SQVTM and CDR2 ANQGSEA. V was shortened by 6 bases and J by 6 bases, with 14 bases between the two germline ends. In DNA form, the CDR3 reads TGCAGCGTCGACAACGTTCAGGCCGGGGAGCTGTTTTTT. This encodes CSVDNVQAGELFF.

CDR3 sequence (DNA): TGTGCCAGCAGCTTTCAGAACACTGAAGCTTTCTTT. This sequence encodes CASSFQNTEAFF. V gene TRBV5-4 combines with J gene TRBJ1-1, with no clear D. The V end lost 2 bases, the J end lost 1 base, and 3 bases lay between the germline ends. This CDR3 spans 12 amino acids. Germline loops: CDR1 SGHNT, CDR2 YYREEE (reference sequence).

This chain connects TRBV4-1 to TRBJ2-1; 7 bases are shared with TRBD2. Trimming removed 0 bases from V and 3 bases from J; junction bases left unmatched: 2. In germline, CDR1 is MGHRA, CDR2 YSYEKL. The CDR3 has 15 amino acids. CDR3 sequence: CASSQDSSGYNEQFF. CDR3 nucleotides: TGCGCCAGCAGCCAAGATTCTAGCGGCTACAATGAGCAGTTCTTC.

The chain couples TRBV5-6 to TRBJ1-1, with TRBD1 matching over 10 bases. Germline assignment: CDR1 SGHDT and CDR2 YYEEEE. The CDR3 contains 15 residues. Unmatched junction bases numbered 6, after V lost 4 bases and J lost 3 bases. The CDR3 here is CASSPWDRGDTEAFF. The CDR3 DNA follows: TGTGCCAGCAGCCCCTGGGACAGGGGAGACACTGAAGCTTTCTTT.

The V gene is TRBV6-5, the J gene TRBJ2-7, with TRBD1 matching over 8 bases. V shed 2 bases and J 1 base; nucleotides not matched to a gene: 7. There are 16 residues in the CDR3. Germline assignment: CDR1 MNHEY and CDR2 SVGAGI. The CDR3: CASSYDSGQVSYEQYF. The CDR3 coding sequence is TGTGCCAGCAGTTACGACTCGGGACAGGTGTCCTACGAGCAGTACTTC.

This rearrangement joins TRBV9 to TRBJ1-1, with D unresolved. There are 14 residues in the CDR3. V was cut by 0 bases and J by 5 bases, with 11 bases left in between. The germline CDR1 and CDR2 sequences are SGDLS and YYNGEE. CDR3 amino acids: CASSVEGGLTEAFF. The CDR3, as DNA: TGTGCCAGCAGCGTAGAGGGAGGATTGACTGAAGCTTTCTTT.